The clone carrying this TCR beta chain was seen at least ten times. The sample originates from a study of T cells in Graves' hyperthyroidism and ophthalmopathy. This CDR3 region has 15 residues. CDR1 and CDR2 from the germline V gene are LNHDA and SQIVND (reference sequence). V lost 5 bases and J lost 3, with 16 bases in between. There were TCR beta CDR3 regions amplified from RNA transcripts. The HTBI primer set was used in a first-round RT-PCR of the TCR CDR3. TCRdb ran MiXCR on the multiplex PCR reads and lists one entry per CDR3 protein. The sample lists hundreds of thousands of distinct CDR3 sequences, less than 15% occurring once.

Sequencing used blood. The chain is built from TRBV19 and TRBJ1-1, with unresolved D. This TCR was sampled from a woman aged 18 to 35 with Graves' hyperthyroidism. The chain's CDR3 is CASSSSIYSYTEAFF. CDR3 in DNA: TGTGCCAGTAGTTCCTCGATATACAGCTACACTGAAGCTTTCTTT.